This T cell receptor (beta chain) was recovered during a study of control samples from healthy donors and cancer patients. Assay used: immunoSEQ multiplex PCR; TCRdb lists only in-frame clones, some missing. The table lists 150,000 or so clones, roughly nine tenths of them singletons. Germline assignment: CDR1 SNHLY and CDR2 FYNNEI. Deletions cut 5 bases from V and 8 bases from J, with 9 bases between. This CDR3 has 12 residues. The sequence derives from a woman younger than 45 in good health. The chain recombines TRBV2 with TRBJ1-4, with D perhaps matching TRBD1 (5 bases). The specimen sequenced was blood. CDR3 sequence: CASSWGGEKLFF. The CDR3 DNA follows: TGTGCCAGCAGTTGGGGGGGGGAAAAACTGTTTTTT.